This T cell receptor (beta chain) was identified in a study of blood T cell repertoires in COVID-19. Study background: PBMCs, B-cell-depleted T cells, or T cells provided the cDNA or gDNA that made up the material.

The CDR3 is 13 amino acids. Germline loops: CDR1 GTSNPN, CDR2 SVGIG (reference sequence). V gave up 8 bases and J gave up 5 bases; unmatched junction bases: 7. The data were produced by immunoSEQ multiplex PCR, yet TCRdb's version contains in-frame clones alone and is incomplete. The repertoire holds around 130,000 clones, with roughly 72% as singletons. The sequence was collected from a human donor in a cohort sampled during active COVID-19. The genes are TRBV30 and TRBJ2-3, with 10 bases aligning to TRBD2. Sequencing input: peripheral blood. The CDR3 DNA sequence: TGTGCCCGAAGCGGGGGGGCCAGAGATACGCAGTATTTT. Residues: CARSGGARDTQYF.